These T cell receptor beta chains were read from a single sample in a study of T cell changes during pregnancy in multiple sclerosis. Sequencing was performed with immunoSEQ multiplex PCR; in TCRdb, only in-frame clones are kept and a portion is missing. The table shows approximately 58,000 clones, with roughly 89% occurring only once. This sample comprised peripheral blood, obtained in the second trimester of pregnancy. The receptor set was obtained from a female donor with multiple sclerosis, enrolled in a pregnancy study. Each CDR3 is given with its conserved first and last residue. D genes are given only for firm matches. Size tells how often a clone was seen (once, few, many) or the class of an expanded clone, and some rows leave it out.

NA,TRBD1,TRBV4-2,TRBJ1-1,CASSQRQGASFEAFF,TGTGCCAGCAGCCAAAGACAGGGGGCATCTTTTGAAGCTTTCTTT
once,TRBD2,TRBV9,TRBJ2-3,CASSVATGSGRSTDTQYF,TGTGCCAGCAGCGTAGCTACTGGGAGCGGGAGAAGTACAGATACGCAGTATTTT
NA,NA,TRBV7-7,TRBJ2-1,CASSLGRSYNEQFF,TGTGCTAGCAGCTTAGGACGGAGTTACAATGAGCAGTTCTTC
NA,NA,TRBV6-5,TRBJ2-2,CASTNGAPARELFF,TGTGCCAGCACTAACGGAGCTCCCGCCCGGGAGCTGTTTTTT
NA,NA,TRBV7-2,TRBJ2-7,CASSIRSGKGPYEQYF,TGTGCCAGCAGCATCCGGAGCGGCAAGGGCCCCTACGAGCAGTACTTC
NA,TRBD1,TRBV27,TRBJ1-1,CASSPRQGVNTEAFF,TGTGCCAGCAGTCCGAGACAGGGAGTGAACACTGAAGCTTTCTTT
NA,NA,TRBV5-1,TRBJ2-2,CASSLRVTGELFF,TGCGCCAGCAGCTTGAGAGTCACCGGGGAGCTGTTTTTT
NA,NA,TRBV10-2,TRBJ2-7,CASSESRVTEQYF,TGCGCCAGCAGTGAGAGCAGGGTCACCGAGCAGTACTTC
NA,NA,TRBV5-1,TRBJ1-2,CASSLSPPGKLVDGYTF,TGCGCCAGCAGCTTAAGCCCGCCAGGGAAATTGGTGGATGGCTACACCTTC
NA,NA,TRBV30,TRBJ2-5,CAWSVTPGETQYF,TGTGCCTGGAGTGTGACCCCGGGAGAGACCCAGTACTTC
NA,NA,TRBV10-3,TRBJ2-7,CAISESIRGSGEQYF,TGTGCCATCAGTGAGTCGATTCGGGGTTCGGGAGAGCAGTACTTC
NA,NA,TRBV10-1,TRBJ1-5,CATLRGKNQPQHF,TGCGCCACCCTGAGGGGGAAGAATCAGCCCCAGCATTTT
NA,NA,TRBV19,TRBJ1-4,CASSQGFATNEKLFF,TGTGCCAGTAGCCAGGGATTTGCAACTAATGAAAAACTGTTTTTT
NA,NA,TRBV11-2,TRBJ2-1,CASSPFRGNEQFF,TGTGCCAGCAGCCCTTTCAGGGGTAATGAGCAGTTCTTC
NA,TRBD1,TRBV29-1,TRBJ2-1,CSATRTGSYNEQFF,TGCAGCGCTACCCGGACAGGTTCCTACAATGAGCAGTTCTTC
NA,TRBD2,TRBV27,TRBJ2-7,CASGGGISYEQYF,TGTGCCAGCGGGGGGGGGATATCCTACGAGCAGTACTTC
NA,NA,TRBV27,TRBJ1-3,CASSKTSEENSGNTIYF,TGTGCCAGCAGTAAAACCTCAGAAGAAAACTCTGGAAACACCATATATTTT
NA,NA,TRBV4-1,TRBJ1-1,CASSQDGWVMNTEAFF,TGCGCCAGCAGCCAAGACGGGTGGGTAATGAACACTGAAGCTTTCTTT
NA,NA,TRBV5-1,TRBJ1-3,CASSSSRGGFSGNTIYF,TGCGCCAGCAGCTCTTCCAGGGGCGGGTTCTCTGGAAACACCATATATTTT
NA,TRBD1,TRBV7-2,TRBJ2-7,CASSLVTGGGEQYF,TGTGCCAGCAGCTTAGTGACAGGGGGCGGGGAGCAGTACTTC
NA,TRBD2,TRBV9,TRBJ2-2,CASSPRGAGGRTGELFF,TGTGCCAGCAGCCCCCGGGGAGCGGGAGGGAGGACCGGGGAGCTGTTTTTT
NA,TRBD2,TRBV30,TRBJ2-1,CAWSPPLGLAVNEQFF,TGTGCCTGGAGCCCCCCCCTTGGACTAGCGGTTAATGAGCAGTTCTTC
NA,NA,TRBV25-1,TRBJ2-1,CASSEYGGGGYNEQFF,TGTGCCAGCAGTGAATATGGGGGAGGGGGGTACAATGAGCAGTTCTTC
NA,TRBD1,TRBV28,TRBJ1-5,CASSSLTGGGEYSNQPQHF,TGTGCCAGCAGTTCCCTGACAGGGGGAGGAGAATATAGCAATCAGCCCCAGCATTTT
NA,NA,TRBV29-1,TRBJ1-1,CSVEDGQVNTEAFF,TGCAGCGTTGAAGATGGGCAGGTGAACACTGAAGCTTTCTTT
once,NA,TRBV7-9,TRBJ1-1,CASSLGSVSTEAFF,TGTGCCAGCAGCTTAGGGTCAGTATCCACTGAAGCTTTCTTT
NA,TRBD2,TRBV7-3,TRBJ2-3,CASSLGSGGYGTDTQYF,TGTGCCAGCAGCTTAGGGTCGGGAGGTTACGGCACAGATACGCAGTATTTT
NA,NA,TRBV5-5,TRBJ1-2,CASSLSLGQGGYTF,TGTGCCAGCAGCTTGAGTCTGGGGCAGGGTGGCTACACCTTC
NA,TRBD1,TRBV16,TRBJ2-3,CASSQILESGGYADTQYF,TGTGCCAGCAGCCAAATCTTGGAGTCAGGGGGTTACGCGGATACGCAGTATTTT
NA,NA,TRBV4-1,TRBJ1-5,CASSLGGGGQPQHF,TGCGCCAGCAGTCTCGGTGGGGGAGGACAGCCCCAGCATTTT
NA,NA,TRBV19,TRBJ1-5,CASSITGLGSQPQHF,TGTGCCAGTAGTATTACAGGGTTAGGAAGTCAGCCCCAGCATTTT
NA,TRBD2,TRBV27,TRBJ2-7,CASSSRLAGDHEQYF,TGTGCCAGCAGTTCCCGACTAGCGGGAGACCACGAGCAGTACTTC
once,NA,TRBV28,TRBJ2-7,CASRQDSFFSYEQYF,TGTGCCAGCAGGCAAGACAGTTTTTTCTCCTACGAGCAGTACTTC
NA,NA,TRBV7-9,TRBJ1-2,CASSLGGPSGYGYTF,TGTGCCAGCAGCTTAGGAGGGCCAAGTGGCTATGGCTACACCTTC
NA,TRBD2,TRBV25-1,TRBJ2-1,CASRAGGVEQFF,TGTGCCAGCCGAGCGGGAGGAGTTGAGCAGTTCTTC
NA,TRBD2,TRBV25-1,TRBJ2-7,CASSETPGTSGSYEQYF,TGTGCCAGCAGTGAAACCCCCGGGACTAGCGGGAGCTACGAGCAGTACTTC
NA,NA,TRBV13,TRBJ2-7,CASSSVSTGQYF,TGTGCCAGCAGCTCGGTGAGCACGGGGCAGTACTTC
NA,TRBD1,TRBV5-1,TRBJ1-4,CASSHPTGGEANEKLFF,TGCGCCAGCAGTCATCCTACAGGGGGTGAAGCTAATGAAAAACTGTTTTTT
NA,TRBD1,TRBV5-1,TRBJ2-1,CASSLIGTGVNEQFF,TGCGCCAGCAGCTTGATCGGGACAGGGGTAAATGAGCAGTTCTTC
NA,NA,TRBV29-1,TRBJ2-7,CSVVQVPSYEQYF,TGCAGCGTTGTTCAGGTCCCCTCCTACGAGCAGTACTTC
NA,NA,TRBV13,TRBJ2-5,CASSSSHGRETQYF,TGTGCCAGCAGCTCCTCACATGGGAGAGAGACCCAGTACTTC
NA,NA,TRBV10-3,TRBJ2-7,CAITYEQYF,TGTGCCATCACGTACGAGCAGTACTTC
NA,NA,TRBV19,TRBJ2-1,CASSIDAPGMDEQFF,TGTGCCAGTAGTATAGATGCCCCGGGGATGGATGAGCAGTTCTTC
NA,NA,TRBV21-1,TRBJ2-7,CASTSATSGRSEQYF,TGTGCCAGCACCTCGGCGACTAGCGGGAGGAGCGAGCAGTACTTC
NA,TRBD1,TRBV10-2,TRBJ1-1,CASSGGQGLYAFF,TGCGCCAGCTCCGGAGGACAGGGTTTGTATGCTTTCTTT
NA,TRBD2,TRBV28,TRBJ2-1,CVSGRSYDEQFF,TGTGTTAGCGGGAGAAGCTATGATGAGCAGTTCTTC
NA,NA,TRBV7-2,TRBJ1-1,CASSLAEGNTEAFF,TGTGCCAGCAGCTTAGCGGAGGGGAACACTGAAGCTTTCTTT
NA,NA,TRBV5-1,TRBJ2-7,CASTELPGLYEQYF,TGCGCCAGCACCGAATTACCAGGCCTCTACGAGCAGTACTTC
NA,TRBD2,TRBV5-5,TRBJ2-5,CASSLGVPGLGSNF,TGTGCCAGCAGCTTGGGGGTCCCGGGACTAGGAAGTAACTTC
NA,NA,TRBV4-1,TRBJ1-3,CASSQVLRDTGNTIYF,TGCGCCAGCAGCCAAGTTTTAAGGGACACGGGAAACACCATATATTTT
NA,NA,TRBV19,TRBJ2-3,CASTDGGGLTDTQYF,TGTGCCAGTACGGATGGAGGCGGGTTGACAGATACGCAGTATTTT